Sequencing of this TCR beta chain was carried out in a study of response to subunit inactivated influenza vaccine. Study results and limitations: Each seasonal influenza vaccination, the authors suggested, recruits few new T cells.

The CDR3 is made up of 14 amino acids. Germline V gene sequence: CDR1 DFQATT, CDR2 SNEGSKA (reference sequence). V dropped 1 base and J dropped 6; count of bases not matched to a gene: 6. A word on this clonotype: Antigen: not known.

TCRdb called the RT-PCR reads again in MiXCR, with one record for every CDR3 protein. The sample shows fewer than 800,000 distinct CDR3 sequences, roughly 14% of them seen only once. The specimen was PBMCs from blood, collected 11 to 12 days after vaccination. The V gene is TRBV20-1, the J gene TRBJ2-1; TRBD2 aligns across 7 bases. The TCR sequence derives from a man aged 50 to 60 who received an inactivated influenza vaccine. The DNA of the CDR3 is TGCAGTGCTAGAGCAAATCTAGCGGCCAATGAGCAGTTCTTC. Translation: CSARANLAANEQFF.